The clone carrying this T cell receptor (beta chain) was observed a handful of times. These data come from a study of blood T cells in healthy people across ages. Germline values: CDR1 DFQATT, CDR2 SNEGSKA (reference sequence). V lost 6 bases and J lost 1, with 15 bases in between. This CDR3 is 14 amino acids long. Through a sample-barcoded 5' primer and a J-beta primer mix, a second PCR was run for roughly 7 to 12 cycles. TCRdb used MiXCR to reprocess the 5' RACE reads, holding one entry per CDR3 protein. Among about 1 million distinct CDR3 sequences, 40% to 55% were seen once, and the ten largest hold approximately 17%.

Material: blood. This receptor was identified in a woman aged 60-75 years in good health. The chain links TRBV20-1 to TRBJ1-1; D gene ambiguous. The CDR3: CSASPIQTNTEAFF. CDR3 nucleotides: TGCAGTGCGAGCCCGATACAGACGAACACTGAAGCTTTCTTT.